Given below is one TCR beta chain in context. This specimen belongs to a study of blood T cells in healthy people across ages. Using a J-beta primer mix together with a sample-barcoded 5' primer, a second PCR was run for about 6 to 12 cycles. TCRdb re-derived calls from the 5' RACE reads in MiXCR, one entry per CDR3 protein. The data hold 2 million or so distinct CDR3 sequences, with around half observed a single time. The CDR3 has 13 residues. Germline V CDR1 and CDR2: MNHNS, SASEGT. J lost 5 bases, V lost 7 bases, and 7 bases had no gene match. The clonotype was recovered from a woman aged 40 to 50 in good health. V is TRBV6-1 and J is TRBJ2-5; TRBD1 agrees at 7 bases. The specimen was blood. The CDR3 coding sequence is TGTGCCAGCAAAGGGGGCAGGTTTGAGACCCAGTACTTC. This encodes CASKGGRFETQYF.